A selection of T cell receptor beta chains follows, all from one sample in a study of vaccination effects on CD4 cells after COVID-19. Their target antigens are unknown. Method: immunoSEQ multiplex PCR; TCRdb's copy keeps in-frame clones and lacks some. Of about 73,000 clones detected, 73% appear once; the ten largest clones hold less than 2.5%. The sample here was CD4+ T cells from PBMCs cultured without peptide, taken after COVID-19 vaccination. The origin of the receptors is a human donor who received a COVID-19 vaccine. The CDR3 runs from the conserved cysteine through the conserved F or W. Each record gives: D gene, V gene, J gene, clone size, CDR3 protein, CDR3 DNA. D genes are given only for firm matches. Clone size is stated in some rows and not others, as once, few, many or a class when expanded.

TRBD2,TRBV6-4,TRBJ2-3,NA,CASSDSVGLAGGPTDTQYF,TGTGCCAGCAGTGACTCCGTGGGACTAGCGGGGGGGCCCACAGATACGCAGTATTTT
NA,TRBV18,TRBJ1-2,NA,CASSVQGPYYGYTF,TGTGCCAGCTCAGTCCAAGGCCCTTACTATGGCTACACCTTC
TRBD1,TRBV5-6,TRBJ2-1,NA,CASSLTTGATYNEQFF,TGTGCCAGCAGCCTTACCACAGGGGCAACCTACAATGAGCAGTTCTTC
NA,TRBV6-5,TRBJ1-1,NA,CASSYRLGTEAFF,TGTGCCAGCAGTTACAGACTCGGCACTGAAGCTTTCTTT
NA,TRBV2,TRBJ2-2,NA,CASSRTSTNTGELFF,TGTGCCAGCAGTAGGACCTCGACGAACACCGGGGAGCTGTTTTTT
NA,TRBV6-5,TRBJ1-5,NA,CASVGGSNQPQHF,TGTGCCAGCGTGGGGGGCAGCAATCAGCCCCAGCATTTT
TRBD1,TRBV12-3/TRBV12-4,TRBJ1-2,NA,CASGDSTNYGYTF,TGTGCCAGCGGGGACAGTACCAACTATGGCTACACCTTC
NA,TRBV5-1,TRBJ1-4,NA,CASSLGSVGEKLFF,TGCGCCAGCAGCTTGGGAAGTGTGGGTGAAAAACTGTTTTTT
NA,TRBV7-3,TRBJ2-5,NA,CASSLIFQETQYF,TGTGCCAGCAGCTTAATTTTCCAAGAGACCCAGTACTTC
NA,TRBV19,TRBJ2-3,NA,CASSIGARSTDTQYF,TGTGCCAGTAGTATAGGGGCCCGGAGCACAGATACGCAGTATTTT
NA,TRBV20-1,TRBJ2-1,NA,CSASQYNEQFF,TGCAGTGCTAGCCAGTACAATGAGCAGTTCTTC
NA,TRBV7-3,TRBJ2-2,NA,CASSLGRGSNTGELFF,TGTGCCAGCAGCTTAGGGCGGGGTTCGAACACCGGGGAGCTGTTTTTT
NA,TRBV19,TRBJ1-1,NA,CASRKGREGFPEAFF,TGTGCCAGTAGAAAAGGCAGGGAGGGATTTCCTGAAGCTTTCTTT
NA,TRBV10-2,TRBJ1-6,NA,CASSEMADNSPLHF,TGCGCCAGCAGTGAGATGGCAGATAATTCACCCCTCCACTTT
TRBD2,TRBV6-6,TRBJ2-3,NA,CASSRLNSGGSTDTQYF,TGTGCCAGCAGCCGACTAAATTCGGGGGGGTCCACAGATACGCAGTATTTT
TRBD1,TRBV5-1,TRBJ2-3,NA,CASSNRGPSTDTQYF,TGCGCCAGCAGCAATAGGGGGCCTAGCACAGATACGCAGTATTTT
TRBD1,TRBV5-6,TRBJ2-2,few,CASTFMGQGVVGELFF,TGTGCCAGCACCTTCATGGGGCAGGGGGTCGTCGGGGAGCTGTTTTTT
NA,TRBV10-3,TRBJ1-2,NA,CAIEASDGTYGYTF,TGTGCCATAGAGGCTTCGGACGGGACCTATGGCTACACCTTC
NA,TRBV29-1,TRBJ2-4,once,CSVVGGGLAKNIQYF,TGCAGCGTTGTGGGGGGAGGATTAGCCAAAAACATTCAGTACTTC
TRBD1,TRBV3-1/TRBV3-2,TRBJ2-3,few,CASSRDAGGMSDTQYF,TGTGCCAGCAGCCGAGATGCAGGGGGCATGTCAGATACGCAGTATTTT
NA,TRBV6-5,TRBJ1-2,NA,CASSPYRGFNYGYTF,TGTGCCAGCAGCCCGTATCGGGGCTTCAACTATGGCTACACCTTC
NA,TRBV5-1,TRBJ1-1,few,CASSLEQNTEAFF,TGCGCCAGCAGCTTGGAACAGAACACTGAAGCTTTCTTT
NA,TRBV5-1,TRBJ1-2,NA,CASSLGPDDYGYTF,TGCGCCAGCAGCTTGGGGCCGGACGACTATGGCTACACCTTC
TRBD2,TRBV5-4,TRBJ2-5,NA,CASSDGPSGGPGGETQYF,TGTGCCAGCAGTGATGGTCCTAGCGGGGGGCCCGGGGGAGAGACCCAGTACTTC
TRBD2,TRBV6-4,TRBJ2-1,NA,CASSDAGTRASSEQFF,TGTGCCAGCAGTGACGCCGGGACTAGGGCCTCAAGCGAGCAGTTCTTC
NA,TRBV24-1,TRBJ2-3,NA,CATSDPGGVGDTQYF,TGTGCCACCAGTGACCCAGGGGGGGTGGGGGATACGCAGTATTTT
TRBD2,TRBV5-1,TRBJ2-2,NA,CASGEGMSTGELFF,TGCGCCAGCGGGGAGGGGATGAGCACCGGGGAGCTGTTTTTT
TRBD1,TRBV5-1,TRBJ2-1,NA,CASSSGQGNEQFF,TGCGCCAGCAGCTCCGGACAGGGAAATGAGCAGTTCTTC
TRBD1,TRBV28,TRBJ1-2,NA,CASRNPSGTGEDGYTF,TGTGCCAGCAGAAACCCTTCCGGGACAGGGGAGGATGGCTACACCTTC
NA,TRBV15,TRBJ1-1,NA,CATRGGGRSGSEAFF,TGTGCCACCAGAGGGGGTGGACGGTCAGGGTCTGAAGCTTTCTTT
NA,TRBV12-5,TRBJ1-5,few,CASGLDSYQPQHF,TGTGCTAGTGGTTTGGACAGCTATCAGCCCCAGCATTTT
TRBD1,TRBV24-1,TRBJ2-5,NA,CATSDPGQGQETQYF,TGTGCCACCAGTGACCCGGGACAGGGACAAGAGACCCAGTACTTC
NA,TRBV12-3/TRBV12-4,TRBJ2-3,once,CASSLNPDTQYF,TGTGCCAGCAGCCTAAATCCAGATACGCAGTATTTT
TRBD1,TRBV2,TRBJ1-5,NA,CASTILTGGNQPQHF,TGTGCCAGCACTATTCTTACAGGGGGCAATCAGCCCCAGCATTTT
NA,TRBV29-1,TRBJ1-2,NA,CSVDRPYQGSVDGYTF,TGCAGCGTTGACCGGCCCTACCAGGGAAGCGTGGATGGCTACACCTTC
NA,TRBV4-1,TRBJ2-1,NA,CASSQTGTSSYNEQFF,TGCGCCAGCAGCCAGACAGGCACAAGCTCCTACAATGAGCAGTTCTTC
TRBD1,TRBV9,TRBJ1-1,NA,CASSFIQTGFAEAFF,TGTGCCAGCAGCTTCATCCAGACAGGGTTTGCTGAAGCTTTCTTT
NA,TRBV7-2,TRBJ2-3,NA,CASSPAGTGMGDTQYF,TGTGCCAGCAGCCCCGCTGGGACGGGTATGGGAGATACGCAGTATTTT
TRBD2,TRBV10-3,TRBJ2-3,NA,CAIREPGGPPDTQYF,TGTGCCATCCGTGAACCGGGGGGGCCCCCAGATACGCAGTATTTT
NA,TRBV7-3,TRBJ2-2,NA,CASSLTGNPNTGELFF,TGTGCCAGCAGCTTAACAGGAAACCCGAACACCGGGGAGCTGTTTTTT
TRBD2,TRBV7-2,TRBJ2-5,NA,CASSSGGAGGEETQYF,TGTGCCAGCAGCTCCGGAGGAGCGGGGGGGGAAGAGACCCAGTACTTC
NA,TRBV5-1,TRBJ2-3,NA,CASSYWTTTDTQYF,TGCGCCAGCAGCTACTGGACTACTACAGATACGCAGTATTTT